Presented here are 9 T cell receptor beta chains from one specimen sequenced in a study of regulatory and conventional T cells in RAG deficiency. The data were produced by immunoSEQ multiplex PCR, yet TCRdb's version contains in-frame clones alone and is incomplete. The sample records more than 40,000 clones, about 90% being singletons. Conventional CD4+ T cells were sorted from blood as CD25-low CD127-high cells. In addition, the sample was reused for a study of regulatory T cells. In that study: The primer mix had 52 TRBV and 13 TRBJ primers.

Sequencing input: CD4+ effector T cells sorted from blood. These receptors all stem from a human donor in good health.

The CDR3, as DNA: TGTGCCAGCATCTTCCTCAACCCGGGACAGGGGGCCGGTAAGAGTCAGCCCCAGCATTTT. The encoded protein is CASIFLNPGQGAGKSQPQHF. The J gene is TRBJ1-5, the V gene TRBV9; 12 bases fit TRBD1. Germline assignment: CDR1 SGDLS and CDR2 YYNGEE. Losses at the gene ends were 6 bases for V and 6 bases for J; bases not matched to a gene: 22. CDR3 size: 20 residues.

This chain links TRBV7-3 with TRBJ1-2; D gene ambiguous. The V end lost 0 bases, the J end lost 8 bases, and 13 bases lay between the germline ends. This CDR3 contains 14 residues. Germline V gene data show CDR1 as SGHTA and CDR2 as FQGTGA. CDR3 in DNA: TGTGCCAGCAGCTTAACTAGGGAGAAGGAAGGCTACACCTTC. This codes for CASSLTREKEGYTF.

V gene TRBV11-2 combines with J gene TRBJ2-7; D is ambiguous. Germline CDR1 SGHAT, CDR2 FQNNGV. CDR3 length: 15 amino acids. The V gene lost 1 base and the J gene lost 0 bases, with 10 bases spanning the gap. The CDR3 DNA reads as TGTGCCAGCAGCTTAGCTGCGGCCTACTCCTACGAGCAGTACTTC. Translation: CASSLAAAYSYEQYF. The whole variable domain, remainder taken from reference TRBV11-2 and TRBJ2-7, is EAGVAQSPRYKIIEKRQSVAFWCNPISGHATLYWYQQILGQGPKLLIQFQNNGVVDDSQLPKDRFSAERLKGVDSTLKIQPAKLEDSAVYLCASSLAAAYSYEQYFGPGTRLTVT.

The V call is TRBV19, the J call TRBJ1-1, with D hard to call. The CDR3 runs to 13 residues. In germline, CDR1 is LNHDA, CDR2 SQIVND (reference sequence). The V end lost 5 bases, the J end lost 4 bases, and 11 bases lay between the germline ends. CDR3 nucleotide sequence: TGTGCCAGTAGTTTCAGCGAAGGCACTGAAGCTTTCTTT. This gives the protein CASSFSEGTEAFF.

The rearrangement uses TRBV6-5 and TRBJ2-2; D remains ambiguous. Trimming cost V 3 bases and J 0 bases, with 8 bases left between them. Germline V gene sequence: CDR1 MNHEY, CDR2 SVGAGI. CDR3 length: 15 amino acids. The CDR3 loop reads CASSYRNPNTGELFF. The DNA for the CDR3 is TGTGCCAGCAGTTATCGAAATCCGAACACCGGGGAGCTGTTTTTT.

The V gene is TRBV7-9, the J gene TRBJ2-2, with D maybe TRBD1 (6 bases). Trimming removed 4 bases at V and 5 bases at J, with 14 bases between. The CDR3 consists of 15 residues. CDR1 and CDR2 (germline): SEHNR, FQNEAQ (reference sequence). The CDR3, as DNA: TGTGCCAGCAGCTCGCCTGGACAGAGAACCGGGGAGCTGTTTTTT. Amino acids: CASSSPGQRTGELFF. The full variable domain, its missing parts supplied by reference TRBV7-9 and TRBJ2-2, is DTGVSQNPRHKITKRGQNVTFRCDPISEHNRLYWYRQTLGQGPEFLTYFQNEAQLEKSRLLSDRFSAERPKGSFSTLEIQRTEQGDSAMYLCASSSPGQRTGELFFGEGSRLTVL.

This clone was recorded only once. The rearrangement joins TRBV15 to TRBJ1-1; 10 bases fit TRBD1. CDR1 and CDR2 from the germline V gene are LNHNV and YYDKDF (reference sequence). The CDR3 extends over 14 amino acids. Trimming took 6 bases from V and 4 from J; bases not matched to a gene: 5. CDR3 DNA sequence: TGTGCCACCAGTCGACAGGGGGCAGGCACTGAAGCTTTCTTT. Amino acids: CATSRQGAGTEAFF.

J is TRBJ1-1 and V is TRBV19; 11 nucleotides match TRBD1. The CDR3 covers 13 residues. V was pared by 11 bases and J by 3 bases, with 5 bases of the junction left unmatched. Germline loops: CDR1 LNHDA, CDR2 SQIVND (reference sequence). The CDR3: CASEGQGDTEAFF. CDR3 in DNA: TGTGCCTCAGAGGGACAGGGGGACACTGAAGCTTTCTTT. Full variable domain (missing parts from reference TRBV19 and TRBJ1-1): DGGITQSPKYLFRKEGQNVTLSCEQNLNHDAMYWYRQDPGQGLRLIYYSQIVNDFQKGDIAEGYSVSREKKESFPLTVTSAQKNPTAFYLCASEGQGDTEAFFGQGTRLTVV.

The chain recombines TRBV27 with TRBJ1-1; D not certain. V shed 2 bases and J shed 0 bases, with 7 bases lying between them. Germline CDR1 and CDR2: MNHEY and SMNVEV (reference sequence). The CDR3 has 14 amino acids. The CDR3 nucleotides are TGTGCCAGCAGTTTAAAGCTCCTGAACACTGAAGCTTTCTTT. Translating gives CASSLKLLNTEAFF.